This TCR beta chain was captured by sequencing in a study of shared clonotypes between healthy human individuals. Positively selected for CCR7, the CD45RO-negative cells used as naive CD8 cells excluded terminally differentiated effector memory CD45RA+ cells. The assay was immunoSEQ multiplex PCR, and TCRdb's table has in-frame clones only and misses some. The sample has fewer than 700,000 clones, 85% to 95% seen once; the top ten hold over 0.09%. CDR3 size: 15 residues. V was clipped by 2 bases and J by 3 bases, with 10 bases between them. Germline lookup yields CDR1 SNHLY and CDR2 FYNNEI. The chain recombines TRBV2 with TRBJ2-2, with D maybe TRBD1 (7 bases). This receptor was taken from a woman between 25 and 40 years old in good health. The sequenced sample consisted of naive CD8+ T cells sorted from blood. CDR3 in amino acids: CASSEIRGDTGELFF. The CDR3 nucleotides are TGTGCCAGCAGTGAAATCAGGGGGGACACCGGGGAGCTGTTTTTT.